This T cell receptor beta chain is from a study of T cell repertoires in ileal Crohn's disease. Study context: About half of patients got postoperative therapy: 11 thiopurines, about 20 anti-TNF.

Profiled with immunoSEQ multiplex PCR; TCRdb holds only in-frame clones, not every one. The repertoire consists of some 17,000 clones, with 75% to 80% occurring once and the leading ten covering roughly 4%. The germline gives CDR1 SGHAT, CDR2 FQNNGV. There are 12 residues in the CDR3. The germline V and J ends were trimmed by 5 bases and 5 bases, with 8 bases remaining between them. Study-wide results and caveats: High-frequency clones were more common in sorted CD8 than CD4 cells.

The time point here: inflamed ileum from the surgical specimen. This clone was observed a few times. Its specificity is unknown. The sequence came from an adult with Crohn's disease. Sample: ileal tissue. The chain employs TRBV11-2 and TRBJ2-3; D is possibly TRBD1 (6 bases). The CDR3 is CASSETGDTQYF. The CDR3 DNA reads as TGTGCCAGCAGCGAGACAGGAGATACGCAGTATTTT. Together with reference TRBV11-2 and TRBJ2-3, the CDR3 gives the full variable domain: EAGVAQSPRYKIIEKRQSVAFWCNPISGHATLYWYQQILGQGPKLLIQFQNNGVVDDSQLPKDRFSAERLKGVDSTLKIQPAKLEDSAVYLCASSETGDTQYFGPGTRLTVL.